Sequencing of this TCR beta chain was carried out in a study of blood T cell repertoires in COVID-19. Study as a whole: The United States, Italy and Spain provided the acute and convalescent COVID-19 samples.

Patients at the Seattle site were enrolled during active infection and followed longitudinally. Germline V gene data show CDR1 as GTSNPN and CDR2 as SVGIG (reference sequence). There are 15 residues in the CDR3. The V gene end was trimmed by 2 bases and the J gene end by 6 bases; junction bases not matched to a gene: 10. Using immunoSEQ multiplex PCR, the repertoire was profiled, and TCRdb retains in-frame clones only, with some absent. The sample has approximately 160,000 clones; roughly 86% are singletons. The chain links TRBV30 to TRBJ2-5; 9 positions match TRBD2. The sequencing input was peripheral blood. The receptor comes from a man between 60 and 75 years old with COVID-19, enrolled during active disease. CDR3 sequence (DNA): TGTGCCTGGAGTCCCCAAGCGGGAGGTGGAAAGACCCAGTACTTC. Translating it yields CAWSPQAGGGKTQYF.